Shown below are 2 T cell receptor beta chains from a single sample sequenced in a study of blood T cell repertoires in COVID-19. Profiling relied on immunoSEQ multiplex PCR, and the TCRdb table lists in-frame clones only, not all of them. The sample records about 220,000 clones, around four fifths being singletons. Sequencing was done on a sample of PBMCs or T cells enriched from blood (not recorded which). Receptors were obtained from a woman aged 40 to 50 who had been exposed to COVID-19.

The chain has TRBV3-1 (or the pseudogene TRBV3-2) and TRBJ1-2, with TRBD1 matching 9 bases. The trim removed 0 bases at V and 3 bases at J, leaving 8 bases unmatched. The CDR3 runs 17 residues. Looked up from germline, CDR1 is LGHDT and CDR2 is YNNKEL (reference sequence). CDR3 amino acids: CASSQDVPGQGDYGYTF. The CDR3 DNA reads TGTGCCAGCAGCCAAGATGTTCCGGGACAGGGTGACTATGGCTACACCTTC.

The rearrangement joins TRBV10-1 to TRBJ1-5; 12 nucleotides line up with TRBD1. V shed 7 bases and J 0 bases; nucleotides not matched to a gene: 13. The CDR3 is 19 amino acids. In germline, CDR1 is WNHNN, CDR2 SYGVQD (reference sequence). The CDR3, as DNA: TGCGCCAGCACCGACACCGGGACAGGGGGCTCCTATAGCAATCAGCCCCAGCATTTT. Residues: CASTDTGTGGSYSNQPQHF.